A selection of T cell receptor beta chains follows, all from one sample in a study of T-cell memory formation after mild COVID-19. MiXCR was run by TCRdb on the 5' RACE reads, yielding one entry per CDR3 protein. The sample consists of 180,000 or so distinct CDR3 sequences, 16% of them appearing once. What was sequenced was PBMCs or a T cell subset sorted from them (not recorded which). All receptors come from an adult woman who had mild COVID-19 (a few samples of this study predate the infection). Cell type and time point are not known. Both conserved end residues are part of each CDR3. The order of the fields is J gene, CDR3 length, D gene, V gene, clone size, CDR3 DNA, CDR3 protein. The D gene is left open where the match is weak. Size tells how often a clone was seen (once, few, many) or the class of an expanded clone, and some rows leave it out.

TRBJ1-1 | 14 | TRBD1 | TRBV7-9 | few | TGTGCCAGCAGCTCCGACAGGGCCTACACTGAAGCTTTCTTT | CASSSDRAYTEAFF
TRBJ2-1 | 14 | NA | TRBV11-2 | NA | TGTGCCAGCAGCGGGACATTTACAAATACGGGGCAGTTCTTC | CASSGTFTNTGQFF
TRBJ2-1 | 18 | TRBD2 | TRBV4-2 | many | TGTGCCAGCAGCCAAGATGTGCAAGGACTAGCGTCCTACAATGAGCAGTTCTTC | CASSQDVQGLASYNEQFF
TRBJ2-7 | 20 | TRBD2 | TRBV11-3 | NA | TGTGCCAGCAGCTTAGACCGGTGGGGGACTAGTACCCTATTGGCCTACGAGCAGTACTTC | CASSLDRWGTSTLLAYEQYF
TRBJ1-1 | 12 | NA | TRBV12-3/TRBV12-4 | few | TGTGCCAGCAGTTTGCTTCAGGGCGCAGCTTTCTTT | CASSLLQGAAFF
TRBJ2-1 | 12 | NA | TRBV18 | many | TGTGCCAGCTCACTCGTTCGGAATGAGCAGTTCTTC | CASSLVRNEQFF
TRBJ2-7 | 14 | TRBD1 | TRBV6-2/TRBV6-3 | many | TGTGCCAGCAGTACTTGGACAGGCTTCTACGAGCAGTACTTC | CASSTWTGFYEQYF
TRBJ2-5 | 15 | TRBD1 | TRBV7-8 | NA | TGTGCCAGCAGCGAATGGACAGGACGTGAGGAGACCCAGTACTTC | CASSEWTGREETQYF
TRBJ1-5 | 15 | NA | TRBV12-3/TRBV12-4 | few | TGTGCCAGCACCGTAGGCGGGAATAGCAATCAGCCCCAGCATTTT | CASTVGGNSNQPQHF
TRBJ1-5 | 14 | TRBD1 | TRBV20-1 | NA | TGCAGTGCTCGACAGGGTCAGAGCAATCAGCCCCAGCATTTT | CSARQGQSNQPQHF
TRBJ2-1 | 15 | TRBD1 | TRBV5-1 | NA | TGCGCCAGCAGCTTGCACAGGGGAGACTTCAATGAGCAGTTCTTC | CASSLHRGDFNEQFF
TRBJ1-6 | 16 | NA | TRBV6-6 | few | TGTGCCAGCAGTTCATCGGACGGAGCAGGGGATTCACCCCTCCACTTT | CASSSSDGAGDSPLHF
TRBJ1-4 | 16 | NA | TRBV9 | NA | TGTGCCAGCAGCCCGGGTCGGTGGGTAACTAATGAAAAACTGTTTTTT | CASSPGRWVTNEKLFF
TRBJ2-7 | 11 | NA | TRBV29-1 | NA | TGCAGCGCCCTCTCCCCGAGCGAGCAGTACTTC | CSALSPSEQYF
TRBJ2-1 | 14 | TRBD2 | TRBV12-3/TRBV12-4 | few | TGTGCCAGCAGTCCATCGAGGCGGGGGAATGAGCAGTTCTTC | CASSPSRRGNEQFF
TRBJ2-2 | 14 | NA | TRBV5-1 | NA | TGCGCCAGCAGCTTGCGGGACCCCACCGGGGAGCTGTTTTTT | CASSLRDPTGELFF
TRBJ1-1 | 13 | NA | TRBV5-1 | NA | TGCGCCAGCGGGGGGGGGCTTGGCACTGAAGCTTTCTTT | CASGGGLGTEAFF
TRBJ1-6 | 15 | NA | TRBV5-1 | NA | TGCGCCAGCAGCTTGGCCGACCACTATAATTCACCCCTCCACTTT | CASSLADHYNSPLHF
TRBJ2-2 | 15 | TRBD2 | TRBV4-1 | NA | TGCGCCAGCAGCCAGGGGGGGACCGCCACCGGGGAGCTGTTTTTT | CASSQGGTATGELFF
TRBJ1-1 | 13 | NA | TRBV6-1 | NA | TGTGCCATTGAAGGGGGGACCTACACTGAAGCTTTCTTT | CAIEGGTYTEAFF
TRBJ2-3 | 12 | NA | TRBV18 | few | TGTGCCAGCTCACCTGCCACAGATACGCAGTATTTT | CASSPATDTQYF
TRBJ2-3 | 16 | NA | TRBV9 | few | TGTGCCAGCAGCCCCCGAGGGGCAATCGCCACAGATACGCAGTATTTT | CASSPRGAIATDTQYF
TRBJ1-2 | 14 | NA | TRBV6-6 | NA | TGTGCCAGCAGGGACAGCCTGACCCACTATGGCTACACCTTC | CASRDSLTHYGYTF
TRBJ1-1 | 14 | NA | TRBV3-1 | few | TGTGCCAGCAGCCAAGGAGGCGTGAACACTGAAGCTTTCTTT | CASSQGGVNTEAFF
TRBJ1-2 | 12 | TRBD1 | TRBV29-1 | few | TGCAGCGCCACGGGACAGGGCTATGGCTACACCTTC | CSATGQGYGYTF
TRBJ2-5 | 16 | NA | TRBV14 | few | TGTGCCAGCAGCCAGGCGGCAGGGTCGGTCGTGGAGACCCAGTACTTC | CASSQAAGSVVETQYF
TRBJ2-1 | 14 | NA | TRBV7-2 | few | TGTGCCAGCAGCTTAGACGGCGCCTACAATGAGCAGTTCTTC | CASSLDGAYNEQFF
TRBJ1-2 | 16 | NA | TRBV12-3/TRBV12-4 | few | TGTGCCAGCACCCCAGTTCGGGGCCGGGGGGAAATTGGCTACACCTTC | CASTPVRGRGEIGYTF
TRBJ2-3 | 16 | NA | TRBV5-1 | few | TGCGCCAGCAGCACTACTAGCTTCTCAGGAACAGATACGCAGTATTTT | CASSTTSFSGTDTQYF
TRBJ1-2 | 13 | NA | TRBV7-9 | NA | TGTGCCAGCAGCATTGAATGGGACTATGGCTACACCTTC | CASSIEWDYGYTF
TRBJ2-1 | 19 | TRBD2 | TRBV4-3 | NA | TGCGCCAGCACTCATTCCGGGACTAGCGGGAGGGAGTTTTACAATGAGCAGTTCTTC | CASTHSGTSGREFYNEQFF